Reported below is one T cell receptor beta chain. These data come from a study of blood T cell repertoires in COVID-19. Study background: T cells, B-cell-depleted T cells, or PBMCs supplied cDNA or gDNA.

Only in-frame clones appear in the TCRdb table, and some are missing; sequencing was by immunoSEQ multiplex PCR. The table has 150,000 to 200,000 clones, about four fifths seen once; the top ten hold 13% to 15%. V gave up 3 bases and J gave up 4 bases, with 13 bases separating them. CDR1 and CDR2 from the germline V gene are LNHDA and SQIVND (reference sequence). The CDR3 runs to 14 residues. Sample: peripheral blood. The TCR sequence derives from a man younger than 35 with active or convalescent COVID-19. The rearrangement uses TRBV19 and TRBJ2-7, with D tentatively TRBD1 (5 bases). The CDR3 is CASSMGQAPYEQYF. CDR3 sequence (DNA): TGTGCCAGTAGTATGGGGCAGGCCCCTTACGAGCAGTACTTC.